This T cell receptor (beta chain) was recovered during a study of blood T cell repertoires in COVID-19. The germline V gene has CDR1 KGHSH and CDR2 LQKENI. This CDR3 has 14 amino acids. Trimming took off 6 bases at V and 3 bases at J, with 13 bases between the two ends. Profiled with immunoSEQ multiplex PCR; TCRdb holds only in-frame clones, not every one. The sample gives around 220,000 clones, roughly 90% of which show up once; 2% to 2.5% is in the top ten. This sequence was found in a woman aged 35 to 49 who had recovered from COVID-19. Sequenced input: peripheral blood. The chain employs TRBV18 and TRBJ2-3, with D uncertain. The CDR3 DNA reads as TGTGCCAGCTCCCAAAACCCTCGGACAGATACGCAGTATTTT. It translates to CASSQNPRTDTQYF.